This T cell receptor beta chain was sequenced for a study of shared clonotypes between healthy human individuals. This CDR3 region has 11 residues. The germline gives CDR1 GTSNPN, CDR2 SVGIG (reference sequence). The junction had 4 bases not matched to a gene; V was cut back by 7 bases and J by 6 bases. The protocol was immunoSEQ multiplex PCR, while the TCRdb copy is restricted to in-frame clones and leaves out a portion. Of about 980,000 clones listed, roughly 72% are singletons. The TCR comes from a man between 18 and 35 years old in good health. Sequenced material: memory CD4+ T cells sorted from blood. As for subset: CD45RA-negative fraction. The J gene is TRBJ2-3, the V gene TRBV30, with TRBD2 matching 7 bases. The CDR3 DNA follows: TGTGCCTTTTCCGGGGGGGATACGCAGTATTTT. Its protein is CAFSGGDTQYF.